The 13 T cell receptor beta chains in this list originate from one sample, sequenced in a study of identical twins. A single record per CDR3 protein comes from TCRdb applying MiXCR to the 5' RACE reads. Counted here are just under 650,000 distinct CDR3 sequences, just over 7% occurring once; the ten biggest clones make up roughly 1.6%. In addition, the sample was reused for a study of yellow fever vaccine responses in identical twins.

Sequenced input: PBMCs. The receptors here all came from a woman aged 18-29 years in good health.

This chain uses TRBV5-1 with TRBJ2-1, with D perhaps TRBD2 (6 bases). From germline, CDR1 is SGHRS and CDR2 YFSETQ. V lost 4 bases, J lost 1 base, and 33 bases lay in between. This CDR3 has 22 amino acids. The CDR3: CASSHLGPLAETVRGSYNEQFF. For the CDR3, the DNA is TGCGCCAGCAGCCACTTGGGGCCATTAGCGGAGACAGTACGTGGGTCCTACAATGAGCAGTTCTTC.

V usage is TRBV9 and J usage is TRBJ1-2, with 9 bases aligning to TRBD1. Germline V gives CDR1 SGDLS, CDR2 YYNGEE. V trimming: 0 bases; J trimming: 4 bases; junction bases outside the gene matches: 4. There are 15 residues in the CDR3. This CDR3 reads CASSVATGGSYGYTF. In nucleotides, the CDR3 is TGTGCCAGCAGCGTAGCTACAGGGGGCTCCTATGGCTACACCTTC.

The chain combines TRBV11-2 with TRBJ2-2; tentative D call: TRBD2 (6 bases). The CDR3 is 15 amino acids. CDR1 is SGHAT and CDR2 is FQNNGV in the germline V gene. V dropped 4 bases and J dropped 6 bases, with 15 bases sitting between them. The CDR3: CASSSIGGLAGELFF. The CDR3, as DNA: TGTGCCAGCAGCTCCATCGGGGGACTCGCCGGGGAGCTGTTTTTT.

V gene TRBV7-8 combines with J gene TRBJ2-7; 7 bases are shared with TRBD2. Germline V gives CDR1 SGHVS, CDR2 FQNEAQ. Trimming at V came to 6 bases and at J to 4 bases, leaving 15 bases not matched to a gene. This CDR3 contains 16 residues. The CDR3 DNA reads TGTGCCAGCAGTCGGGCGGCTAGCGGCCTTGTTTACGAGCAGTACTTC. Protein sequence: CASSRAASGLVYEQYF. The full variable domain, its missing parts supplied by reference TRBV7-8 and TRBJ2-7, is GAGVSQSPRYKVAKRGQDVALRCDPISGHVSLFWYQQALGQGPEFLTYFQNEAQLDKSGLPSDRFFAERPEGSVSTLKIQRTQQEDSAVYLCASSRAASGLVYEQYFGPGTRLTVT.

The chain employs TRBV3-1 and TRBJ2-7; 8 bases fit TRBD2. This CDR3 has 15 residues. Germline assignment: CDR1 LGHDT and CDR2 YNNKEL (reference sequence). The J segment lost 6 bases and the V segment lost 5 bases, leaving 12 bases of the junction unmatched. The CDR3 is CASSYSGLGTGEQYV. CDR3 DNA sequence: TGTGCCAGCAGCTACTCGGGACTAGGTACAGGCGAGCAGTACGTC.

The chain employs TRBV7-9 and TRBJ2-3; D is perhaps TRBD1 (6 bases). This CDR3 region has 16 residues. Trimming left V 1 base short and J 6 bases short, with 17 bases between. Per germline, CDR1 SEHNR and CDR2 FQNEAQ (reference sequence). CDR3: CASSLERWTQGDTQYF. The CDR3, as DNA: TGTGCCAGCAGCTTAGAGCGGTGGACTCAGGGGGATACGCAGTATTTT.

Only a few counts were recorded for this clonotype. The CDR3 nucleotides are TGTGCCAGCAGTGAAAGGGGGGTTAGAGATACGCAGTATTTT. Protein product: CASSERGVRDTQYF. The V call is TRBV6-1, the J call TRBJ2-3; D is tentatively TRBD1 or TRBD2 (6 bases each). Germline CDR1 MNHNS, CDR2 SASEGT. The CDR3 runs 14 residues. V lost 2 bases to trimming and J lost 5 bases, with 11 bases between them.

V gene TRBV3-1 combines with J gene TRBJ2-2; D may be TRBD1 (6 bases). This CDR3 contains 15 residues. Germline CDR1 LGHDT, CDR2 YNNKEL (reference sequence). V shed 4 bases and J shed 2 bases, with 11 bases lying between them. The CDR3 DNA sequence: TGTGCCAGCAGCCTTAGGACAGTTAACACCGGGGAGCTGTTTTTT. Its protein is CASSLRTVNTGELFF.

This clonotype has just a few counts. The genes are TRBV13 and TRBJ2-7; the D call may be TRBD1 or TRBD2 (6 bases each). CDR1 is PRHDT, CDR2 FYEKMQ, per germline (reference sequence). The CDR3 length is 14 residues. Trimming took 0 bases from V and 4 from J, leaving 10 bases between them. CDR3 DNA: TGTGCCAGCAGCTTAGGAAGGGGGGAATACGAGCAGTACTTC. Encoded protein: CASSLGRGEYEQYF.

This clonotype was seen a handful of times. This chain uses TRBV20-1 with TRBJ1-4, with D unclear. The germline V gene has CDR1 DFQATT and CDR2 SNEGSKA (reference sequence). Trimming removed 7 bases at V and 3 bases at J, with 6 bases between. The CDR3 is 11 amino acids. CDR3 coding DNA: TGCAGTGGGCGTGCTAATGAAAAACTGTTTTTT. The encoded protein is CSGRANEKLFF.

V is TRBV18 and J is TRBJ2-3, with 8 bases that match TRBD2. V shed 1 base and J 3 bases; nucleotides not matched to a gene: 3. The CDR3 covers 15 residues. CDR1 is KGHSH and CDR2 is LQKENI in the germline V gene. The CDR3: CASSPRASGTDTQYF. The CDR3 nucleotides read TGTGCCAGCTCACCACGGGCTAGCGGGACAGATACGCAGTATTTT.

This clonotype has a count of ten or more. This rearrangement joins TRBV11-1 to TRBJ2-5; possibly TRBD1 for D (6 bases). Germline CDR1 SGHAT, CDR2 FQDESV (reference sequence). This CDR3 spans 19 amino acids. Trimming took 3 bases from V and 0 from J, leaving 23 bases between them. The CDR3 DNA follows: TGTGCCAGCAGCTTGCCGGACAAGACGACAAGGGGGTACCAAGAGACCCAGTACTTC. Amino acid sequence: CASSLPDKTTRGYQETQYF.

The chain couples TRBV29-1 to TRBJ1-2, with TRBD1 matching 7 bases. CDR1 SQVTM and CDR2 ANQGSEA come from the germline V gene. With V trimmed by 1 base and J by 7 bases, 6 bases remained unmatched. This CDR3 is built from 13 residues. In DNA, the CDR3 is TGCAGCGTTGAAGGACAGGGCGAAGGTGGCTACACCTTC. Protein product: CSVEGQGEGGYTF.